The entry that follows covers one TCR beta chain sequence. As yet, its antigen is unknown. The method was immunoSEQ multiplex PCR; TCRdb's version includes in-frame clones alone and lacks a portion of them. The table lists over 2,000,000 clones, 93% of them singletons, with 1.5% to 2% in the top ten. The entry originates in a study of shared clonotypes between healthy human individuals. Study conclusions and caveats: Blood was the sole source, and tissue repertoires probably differ.

Germline lookup yields CDR1 LNHDA and CDR2 SQIVND (reference sequence). V lost 6 bases and J 3 bases, leaving 14 bases between the germline ends. CDR3 length: 14 residues. Naive CD8 populations comprised CD45RO-negative cells positively selected for CCR7, excluding terminally differentiated effector memory CD45RA+ cells. V and J are TRBV19 and TRBJ1-2; D is uncertain. The TCR comes from a man aged 18 to 29 in good health. Some clones in this sample may be carry-over from other donors' samples. Sequencing used naive CD8+ T cells from PBMCs. This chain's CDR3 is CASSTEREYYGYTF. DNA for the CDR3: TGTGCCAGTAGCACCGAGAGGGAATACTATGGCTACACCTTC.